These 10 T cell receptor beta chains share one sample of origin, sequenced in a study of T cell clonality in common variable immunodeficiency (dated by TCRdb to between 2015 and 2017). The library was prepared using the immunoSEQ multiplex PCR assay. What TCRdb holds here is the immuneACCESS table cut down to in-frame rearrangements. Part of the clones is not present; checked against another copy, under half of the missing clones reflect an unresolved V gene, and the others are unexplained. This sample shows tens of thousands of clones, and none of them turns up only once. Around 0.8% of the sample goes to the ten largest clones. The sample taken for sequencing was peripheral blood mononuclear cells. The source of these receptors is a person aged 18 to 70 in good health.

At least ten counts were recorded for this clone. The CDR3 extends 3 residues past the end of the read, so its final part is completed from the germline J gene. The V call is TRBV5-1, the J call TRBJ2-5; D is ambiguous. V gave up 3 bases and J gave up 2 bases, with 8 bases separating them. CDR1 is SGHRS, CDR2 YFSETQ, per germline. This CDR3 spans 13 amino acids. The CDR3 DNA, read in part, is TGCGCCAGCAGCTCGGGTATACAAGAGACC. Amino acids: CASSSGIQET. The entire CDR3 is CASSSGIQETQYF. The full variable domain, completed using reference TRBV5-1 and TRBJ2-5, is KAGVTQTPRYLIKTRGQQVTLSCSPISGHRSVSWYQQTPGQGLQFLFEYFSETQRNKGNFPGRFSGRQFSNSRSEMNVSTLELGDSALYLCASSSGIQETQYFGPGTRLLVL.

The table lists this clone with many counts. The CDR3 is cut off 3 residues early in the read; its end comes from the germline J gene. This chain connects TRBV20-1 to TRBJ2-3, with D possibly TRBD2 on 6 matching bases. The CDR3 contains 13 residues. The ends were cut back, 1 base at V and 5 bases at J, with 10 bases in the middle. Germline V gene data show CDR1 as DFQATT and CDR2 as SNEGSKA (reference sequence). The CDR3 bases that were read are TGCAGTGCTAGAGTCACCGGGGGAGATACG. The encoded protein is CSARVTGGDT. The whole CDR3 protein is CSARVTGGDTQYF.

As concerns this clone: A much larger clone is a single base away; this may be a read error. The read falls 3 residues short of the CDR3 end, and the missing part is taken from the germline J gene. The chain has TRBV6-1 and TRBJ2-5, with unresolved D. V was clipped by 0 bases and J by 6 bases, with 8 bases between them. The CDR3 loop spans 13 amino acids. Germline lookup yields CDR1 MNHNS and CDR2 SASEGT. The CDR3 loop is CASSEALHQTQYF. CDR3 DNA, as far as it was read: TGTGCCAGCAGTGAAGCACTGCATCAGACC.

This clone was observed many times. The CDR3 goes on 3 residues after the read ends, and that part is filled in from the germline J gene. The V gene is TRBV30, the J gene TRBJ2-7; 7 bases are a match to TRBD2. This CDR3 region has 17 residues. J was trimmed by 2 bases and V by 3 bases; bases with no gene match: 16. Germline V gene lookup returns CDR1 GTSNPN and CDR2 SVGIG (reference sequence). CDR3 bases read: TGTGCCTGGAGCCCCCCAGCGGGGCTTGCGGGTGCCTACGAG. This encodes CAWSPPAGLAGAYE. The full CDR3 protein is CAWSPPAGLAGAYEQYF.

The sample holds a few counts of this clone. The missing CDR3 end, 3 residues past where the read stops, is filled in from the germline J gene. V and J are TRBV11-2 and TRBJ2-5, with 11 bases aligning to TRBD2. Germline V gene sequence: CDR1 SGHAT, CDR2 FQNNGV. V gave up 5 bases and J gave up 5 bases; unmatched junction bases: 7. The CDR3 sequence is 15 residues long. The DNA read from the CDR3 is TGTGCCAGCAGCCTACTAGCGGGAGTGATGGAGACC. This sequence encodes CASSLLAGVMET. The full-length CDR3 reads as CASSLLAGVMETQYF.

This clone came up many times. The read gets to within 3 residues of the CDR3 end, and the germline J gene fills in the rest. The rearrangement uses TRBV19 and TRBJ2-3, with 8 bases lining up with TRBD2. The V segment lost 4 bases and the J segment 5 bases; nucleotides outside the gene matches: 11. This CDR3 contains 16 residues. The V gene's germline CDR1 is LNHDA and CDR2 SQIVND (reference sequence). The CDR3 loop reads CASSTPGAGVVDTQYF. The sequenced CDR3 bases are TGTGCCAGTAGTACCCCGGGAGCGGGAGTGGTAGATACG. The full variable domain, completed using reference TRBV19 and TRBJ2-3, is DGGITQSPKYLFRKEGQNVTLSCEQNLNHDAMYWYRQDPGQGLRLIYYSQIVNDFQKGDIAEGYSVSREKKESFPLTVTSAQKNPTAFYLCASSTPGAGVVDTQYFGPGTRLTVL.

This clone was observed many times. The read comes to an end 3 residues before the CDR3 does, leaving the germline J gene to fill in the end. The gene calls are TRBV29-1 and TRBJ1-1; 8 bases align to TRBD1. The CDR3 has 14 residues. V lost 6 bases and J lost 1; bases outside the gene matches: 7. Germline CDR1 reads SQVTM; CDR2 reads ANQGSEA. Incomplete CDR3 DNA: TGCAGCGTACTACCGACAGGGGCGAACACTGAA. Protein sequence: CSVLPTGANTE. The CDR3, in full, reads CSVLPTGANTEAFF. The full variable domain, rest sourced from reference TRBV29-1 and TRBJ1-1, is SAVISQKPSRDICQRGTSLTIQCQVDSQVTMMFWYRQQPGQSLTLIATANQGSEATYESGFVIDKFPISRPNLTFSTLTVSNMSPEDSSIYLCSVLPTGANTEAFFGQGTRLTVV.

Many counts were recorded for this clone. Read sequence stops 3 residues before the CDR3 end, and the germline J gene provides the missing end. The V call is TRBV2, the J call TRBJ2-5; weak D call: TRBD1 (6 bases). Germline V gene data show CDR1 as SNHLY and CDR2 as FYNNEI. The CDR3 length is 14 residues. The germline V and J ends were trimmed by 8 bases and 4 bases, with 17 bases remaining between them. The CDR3 loop is CASGDTLVRETQYF. Incomplete CDR3 DNA: TGTGCCAGCGGGGACACACTGGTGCGAGAGACC.

This clone was seen repeatedly, ten times or more. The read terminates 3 residues ahead of where the CDR3 ends, so the germline J gene completes it. The chain employs TRBV7-9 and TRBJ2-7; TRBD2 is a possible D gene (5 bases). V was pared by 7 bases and J by 6 bases, with 19 bases between. Germline loops: CDR1 SEHNR, CDR2 FQNEAQ (reference sequence). The length of the CDR3 is 14 residues. The CDR3 protein is CASTLEGSPREQYF. The part of the CDR3 DNA that was read is TGTGCCAGCACCCTCGAGGGTAGTCCCCGCGAG.

As to this clone: The CDR3 extends 3 residues past the end of the read, so its final part is completed from the germline J gene. V gene TRBV7-8 combines with J gene TRBJ2-1; 8 bases are a match to TRBD2. The CDR3 is 15 amino acids. J gave up 7 bases and V 3 bases, and 8 bases lay outside the gene matches. Germline CDR1 SGHVS, CDR2 FQNEAQ. CDR3: CASSFISGRMNEQFF. The part of the CDR3 DNA that was read is TGTGCCAGCAGCTTTATAAGCGGGAGAATGAATGAG. The variable domain in full, completed from reference TRBV7-8 and TRBJ2-1, reads GAGVSQSPRYKVAKRGQDVALRCDPISGHVSLFWYQQALGQGPEFLTYFQNEAQLDKSGLPSDRFFAERPEGSVSTLKIQRTQQEDSAVYLCASSFISGRMNEQFFGPGTRLTVL.